The TCR beta chain described here comes from a study of blood T cell repertoires in COVID-19. The wider study: Samples taken during acute and convalescent COVID-19 were collected in the United States, Italy and Spain. Sample material is recorded as cDNA or gDNA derived from T cells, B-cell-depleted T cells, or PBMCs.

The authors' processing: Nucleated cell counts were estimated from reference gene primer amplification. Sequenced by immunoSEQ multiplex PCR; TCRdb stores in-frame clones only, minus some. V, J and clone size are taken as reported in that table, and D and trimming were inferred from the DNA itself. In the table there are 200,000 or so clones, roughly 75% of which are singletons. The CDR3 is 14 amino acids. The ends were cut back, 6 bases at V and 1 base at J, with 11 bases in the middle. The germline V gene has CDR1 WSHSY and CDR2 SAAADI. The chain couples TRBV10-2 to TRBJ2-3; a weak D match, TRBD2 (6 bases). The TCR originated in an older woman with acute or convalescent COVID-19. The specimen sequenced was peripheral blood. The CDR3 DNA follows: TGCGCCAGCAGCGGATCTAGCGGCACAGATACGCAGTATTTT. Translation: CASSGSSGTDTQYF.